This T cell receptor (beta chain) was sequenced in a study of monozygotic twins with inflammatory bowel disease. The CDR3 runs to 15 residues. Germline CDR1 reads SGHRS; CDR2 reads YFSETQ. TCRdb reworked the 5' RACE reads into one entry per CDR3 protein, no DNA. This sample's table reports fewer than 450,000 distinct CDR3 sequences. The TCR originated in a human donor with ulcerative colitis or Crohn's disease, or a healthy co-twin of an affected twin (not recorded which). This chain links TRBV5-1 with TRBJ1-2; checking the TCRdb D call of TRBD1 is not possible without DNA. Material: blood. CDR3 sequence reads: CASSWGTGGNYGYTF.